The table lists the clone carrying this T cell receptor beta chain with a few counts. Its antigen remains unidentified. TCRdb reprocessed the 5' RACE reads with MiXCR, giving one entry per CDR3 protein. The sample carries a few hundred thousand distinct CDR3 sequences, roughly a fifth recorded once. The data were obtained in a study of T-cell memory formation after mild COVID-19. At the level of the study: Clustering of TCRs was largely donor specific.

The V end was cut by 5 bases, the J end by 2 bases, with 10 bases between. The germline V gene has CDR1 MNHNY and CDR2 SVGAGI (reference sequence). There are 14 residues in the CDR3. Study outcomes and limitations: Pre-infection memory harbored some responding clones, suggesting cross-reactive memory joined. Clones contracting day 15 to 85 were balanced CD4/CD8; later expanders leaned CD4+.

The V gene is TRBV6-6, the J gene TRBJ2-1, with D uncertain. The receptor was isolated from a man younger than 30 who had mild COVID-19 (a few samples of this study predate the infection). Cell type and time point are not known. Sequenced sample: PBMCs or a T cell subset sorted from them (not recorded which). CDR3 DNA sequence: TGTGCCAGCAGTCCCTGGACGACCTACAATGAGCAGTTCTTC. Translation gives CASSPWTTYNEQFF.